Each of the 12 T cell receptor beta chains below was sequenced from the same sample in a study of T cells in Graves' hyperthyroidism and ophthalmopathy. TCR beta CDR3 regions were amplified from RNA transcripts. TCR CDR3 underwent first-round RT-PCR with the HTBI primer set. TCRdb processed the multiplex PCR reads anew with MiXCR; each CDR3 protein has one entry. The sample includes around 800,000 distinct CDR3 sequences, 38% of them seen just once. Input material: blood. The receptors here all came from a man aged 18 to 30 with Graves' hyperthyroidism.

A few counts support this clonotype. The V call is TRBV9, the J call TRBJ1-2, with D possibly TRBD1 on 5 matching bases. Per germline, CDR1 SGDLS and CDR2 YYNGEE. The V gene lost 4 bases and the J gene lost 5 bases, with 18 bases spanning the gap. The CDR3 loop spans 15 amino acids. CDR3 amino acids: CASSLRDAGGYGYTF. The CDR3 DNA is TGTGCCAGCAGCCTACGGGACGCCGGAGGTTATGGCTACACCTTC.

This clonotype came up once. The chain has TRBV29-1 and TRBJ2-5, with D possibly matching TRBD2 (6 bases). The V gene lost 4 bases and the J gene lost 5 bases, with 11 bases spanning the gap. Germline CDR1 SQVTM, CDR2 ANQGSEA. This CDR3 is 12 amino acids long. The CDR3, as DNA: TGCAGCGTTGTGGAGGGTGGGGAGACCCAGTACTTC. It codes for CSVVEGGETQYF.

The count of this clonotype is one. The DNA for the CDR3 is TGTGCCAGCAGCCCCGCCGGACAGGGAATTTCTGGAAACACCATATATTTT. Translated, it gives CASSPAGQGISGNTIYF. V usage is TRBV5-4 and J usage is TRBJ1-3; 8 positions match TRBD1. Germline V gene sequence: CDR1 SGHNT, CDR2 YYREEE (reference sequence). This CDR3 is 17 amino acids long. Trimming cost V 4 bases and J 1 base; bases outside gene matches: 10.

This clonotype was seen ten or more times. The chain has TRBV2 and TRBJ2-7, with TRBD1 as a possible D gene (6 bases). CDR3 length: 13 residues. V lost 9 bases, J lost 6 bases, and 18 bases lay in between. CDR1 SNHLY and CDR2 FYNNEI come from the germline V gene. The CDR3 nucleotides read TGTGCCAGGTCACAGGGCTTAACGACCGAGCAGTACTTC. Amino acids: CARSQGLTTEQYF.

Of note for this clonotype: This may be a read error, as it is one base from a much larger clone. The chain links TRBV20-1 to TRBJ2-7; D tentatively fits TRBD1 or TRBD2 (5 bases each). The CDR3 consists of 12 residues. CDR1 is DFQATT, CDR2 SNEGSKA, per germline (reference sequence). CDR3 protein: CGARVRDHEQYF. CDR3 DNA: TGCGGTGCTAGAGTCAGGGACCACGAGCAGTACTTC.

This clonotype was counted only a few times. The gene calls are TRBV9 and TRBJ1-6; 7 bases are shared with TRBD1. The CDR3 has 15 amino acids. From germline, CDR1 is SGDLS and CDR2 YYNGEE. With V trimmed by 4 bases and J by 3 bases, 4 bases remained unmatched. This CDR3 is CASSPRQGYNSPLHF. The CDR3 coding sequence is TGTGCCAGCAGCCCGAGACAGGGCTATAATTCACCCCTCCACTTT.

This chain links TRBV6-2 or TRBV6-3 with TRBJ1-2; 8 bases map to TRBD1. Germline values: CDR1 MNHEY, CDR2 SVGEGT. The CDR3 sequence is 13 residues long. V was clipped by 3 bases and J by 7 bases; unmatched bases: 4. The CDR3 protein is CASSYDRGSGYTF. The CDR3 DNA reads TGTGCCAGCAGTTATGACAGGGGATCTGGCTACACCTTC.

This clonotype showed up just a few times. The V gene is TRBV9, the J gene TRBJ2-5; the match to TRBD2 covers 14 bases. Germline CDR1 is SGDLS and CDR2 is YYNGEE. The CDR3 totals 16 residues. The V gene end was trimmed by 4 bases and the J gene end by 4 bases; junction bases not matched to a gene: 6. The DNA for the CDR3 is TGTGCCAGCAGCCACGGGACTAGCGGGAGTAGAGAGACCCAGTACTTC. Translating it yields CASSHGTSGSRETQYF.

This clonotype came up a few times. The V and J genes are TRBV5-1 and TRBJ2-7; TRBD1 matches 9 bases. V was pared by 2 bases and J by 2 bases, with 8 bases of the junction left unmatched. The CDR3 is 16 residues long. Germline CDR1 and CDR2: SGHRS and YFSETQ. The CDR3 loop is CASSFVTGTGTYEQYF. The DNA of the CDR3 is TGCGCCAGCAGCTTCGTCACCGGGACAGGGACCTACGAGCAGTACTTC.

CDR3 loop: CASSLATGANYGYTF. CDR3 in DNA: TGTGCCAGCAGCTTAGCGACAGGGGCTAACTATGGCTACACCTTC. The rearrangement links TRBV7-9 to TRBJ1-2, with 8 bases that match TRBD1. The CDR3 sequence is 15 residues long. V lost 0 bases, J lost 0 bases, and 0 bases stayed unmatched. Germline CDR1 reads SEHNR; CDR2 reads FQNEAQ (reference sequence). Filled out from reference TRBV7-9 and TRBJ1-2, the complete variable domain reads DTGVSQNPRHKITKRGQNVTFRCDPISEHNRLYWYRQTLGQGPEFLTYFQNEAQLEKSRLLSDRFSAERPKGSFSTLEIQRTEQGDSAMYLCASSLATGANYGYTFGSGTRLTVV.

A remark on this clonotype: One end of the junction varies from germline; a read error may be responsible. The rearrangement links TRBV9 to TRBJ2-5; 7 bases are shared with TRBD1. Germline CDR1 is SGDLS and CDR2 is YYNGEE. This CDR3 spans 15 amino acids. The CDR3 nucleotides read TGTGCCAGCAGCGTAGACAGGGGTGGCGTGGAGACCCAGAACTTC. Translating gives CASSVDRGGVETQNF.

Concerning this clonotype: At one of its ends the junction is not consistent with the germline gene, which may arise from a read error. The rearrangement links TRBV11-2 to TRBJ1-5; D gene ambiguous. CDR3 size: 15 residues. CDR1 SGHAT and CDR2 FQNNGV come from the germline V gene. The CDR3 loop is CASSQEAGTDQPQHF. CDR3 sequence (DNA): TGCGCCAGCAGCCAAGAGGCGGGAACTGATCAGCCCCAGCATTTT.